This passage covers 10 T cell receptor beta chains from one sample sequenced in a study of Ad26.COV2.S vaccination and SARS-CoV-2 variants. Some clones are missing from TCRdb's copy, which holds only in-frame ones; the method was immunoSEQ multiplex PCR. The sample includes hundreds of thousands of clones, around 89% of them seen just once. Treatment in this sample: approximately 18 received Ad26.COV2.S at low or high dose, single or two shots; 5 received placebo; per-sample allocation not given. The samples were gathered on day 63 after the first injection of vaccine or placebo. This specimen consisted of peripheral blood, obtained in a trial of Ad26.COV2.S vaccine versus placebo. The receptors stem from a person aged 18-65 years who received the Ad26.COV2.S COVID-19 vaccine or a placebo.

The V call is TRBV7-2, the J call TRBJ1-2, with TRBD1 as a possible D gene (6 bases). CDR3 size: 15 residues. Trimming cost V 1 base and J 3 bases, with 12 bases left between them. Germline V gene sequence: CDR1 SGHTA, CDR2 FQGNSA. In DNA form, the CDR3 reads TGTGCCAGCAGCTTAGTCGCAGGGGAGGACTATGGCTACACCTTC. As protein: CASSLVAGEDYGYTF.

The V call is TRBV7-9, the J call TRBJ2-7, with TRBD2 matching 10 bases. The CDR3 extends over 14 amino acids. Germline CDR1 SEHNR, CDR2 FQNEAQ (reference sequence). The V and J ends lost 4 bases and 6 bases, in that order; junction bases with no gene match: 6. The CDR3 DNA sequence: TGTGCCAGCAGCTCCAGCGGGGGGGCCGGCGAGCAGTACTTC. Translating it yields CASSSSGGAGEQYF.

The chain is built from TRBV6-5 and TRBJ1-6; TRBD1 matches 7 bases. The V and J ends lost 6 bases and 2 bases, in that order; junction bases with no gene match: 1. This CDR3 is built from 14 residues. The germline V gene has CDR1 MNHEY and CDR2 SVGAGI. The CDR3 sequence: CASRGQTYNSPLHF. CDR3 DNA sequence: TGTGCCAGCAGGGGACAGACCTATAATTCACCCCTCCACTTT.

CDR3 bases: TGCGCCAGCAGCTTCTCAACACTTAACACTGAAGCTTTCTTT. This codes for CASSFSTLNTEAFF. V usage is TRBV5-1 and J usage is TRBJ1-1; no reliable D call. Trimming removed 2 bases from V and 2 bases from J, with 10 bases in between. CDR3 length: 14 amino acids. Germline V lookup: CDR1 SGHRS, CDR2 YFSETQ.

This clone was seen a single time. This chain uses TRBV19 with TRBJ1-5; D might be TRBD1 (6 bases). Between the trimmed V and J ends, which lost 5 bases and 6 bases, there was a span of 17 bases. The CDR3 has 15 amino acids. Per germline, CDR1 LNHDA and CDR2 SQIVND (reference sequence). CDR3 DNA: TGTGCCAGTAGTTCGGACAGTGGAGGAGGTCAGCCCCAGCATTTT. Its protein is CASSSDSGGGQPQHF.

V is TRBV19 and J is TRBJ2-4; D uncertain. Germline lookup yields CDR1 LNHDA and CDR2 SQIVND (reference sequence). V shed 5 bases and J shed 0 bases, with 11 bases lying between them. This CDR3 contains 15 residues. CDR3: CASSFTGLAKNIQYF. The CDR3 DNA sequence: TGTGCCAGTAGTTTTACGGGTTTAGCCAAAAACATTCAGTACTTC. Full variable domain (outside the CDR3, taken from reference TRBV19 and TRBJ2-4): DGGITQSPKYLFRKEGQNVTLSCEQNLNHDAMYWYRQDPGQGLRLIYYSQIVNDFQKGDIAEGYSVSREKKESFPLTVTSAQKNPTAFYLCASSFTGLAKNIQYFGAGTRLSVL.

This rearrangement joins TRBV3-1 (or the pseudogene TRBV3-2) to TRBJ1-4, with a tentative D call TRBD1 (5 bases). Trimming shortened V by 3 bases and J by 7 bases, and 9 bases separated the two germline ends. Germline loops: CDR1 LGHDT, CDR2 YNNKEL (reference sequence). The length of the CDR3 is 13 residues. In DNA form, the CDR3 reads TGTGCCAGCAGCCACGGAGGGGTTGAAAAACTGTTTTTT. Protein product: CASSHGGVEKLFF.

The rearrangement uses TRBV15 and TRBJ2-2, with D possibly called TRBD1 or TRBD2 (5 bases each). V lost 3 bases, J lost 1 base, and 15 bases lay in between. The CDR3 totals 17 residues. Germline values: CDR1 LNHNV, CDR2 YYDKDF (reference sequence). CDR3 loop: CATSSQSGTGNTGELFF. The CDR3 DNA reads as TGTGCCACCAGCAGCCAATCCGGGACGGGGAACACCGGGGAGCTGTTTTTT. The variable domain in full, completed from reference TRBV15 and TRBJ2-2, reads DAMVIQNPRYQVTQFGKPVTLSCSQTLNHNVMYWYQQKSSQAPKLLFHYYDKDFNNEADTPDNFQSRRPNTSFCFLDIRSPGLGDTAMYLCATSSQSGTGNTGELFFGEGSRLTVL.

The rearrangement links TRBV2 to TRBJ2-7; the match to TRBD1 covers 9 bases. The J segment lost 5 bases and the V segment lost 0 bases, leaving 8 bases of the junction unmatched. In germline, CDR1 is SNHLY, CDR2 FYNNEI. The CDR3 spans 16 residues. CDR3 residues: CASSEALGQGLHEQYF. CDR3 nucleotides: TGTGCCAGCAGTGAAGCGCTGGGACAGGGACTCCACGAGCAGTACTTC.

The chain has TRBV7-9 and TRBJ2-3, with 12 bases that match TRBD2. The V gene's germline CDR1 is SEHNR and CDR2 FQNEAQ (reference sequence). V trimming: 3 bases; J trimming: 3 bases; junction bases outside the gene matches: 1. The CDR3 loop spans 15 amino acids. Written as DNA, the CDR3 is TGTGCCAGCAGCTTGACTAGCGGGAGAACAGATACGCAGTATTTT. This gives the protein CASSLTSGRTDTQYF. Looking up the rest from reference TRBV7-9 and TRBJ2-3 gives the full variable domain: DTGVSQNPRHKITKRGQNVTFRCDPISEHNRLYWYRQTLGQGPEFLTYFQNEAQLEKSRLLSDRFSAERPKGSFSTLEIQRTEQGDSAMYLCASSLTSGRTDTQYFGPGTRLTVL.